In its sample, the clone carrying this TCR beta chain was seen many times. What it binds is unknown. This sample was included in a study of metastatic and nonmetastatic thyroid tumors. Whole-study context: Samples came from malignant and benign thyroid patients, and repertoires were compared across blood and tumor or nodule tissue. Broader study findings: Malignant thyroid tumors reportedly exceeded benign nodules significantly in TCR beta diversity, with the difference appearing in blood and tumor.

Not a single patient had been given any form of treatment at any point before undergoing thyroid surgery. TCRdb re-called the PCR reads via MiXCR. In the table there are about 34,000 clones, around a sixth of which are singletons. Looked up from germline, CDR1 is DFQATT and CDR2 is SNEGSKA (reference sequence). J was trimmed by 5 bases and V by 0 bases; bases with no gene match: 4. The CDR3 length is 15 residues. This TCR came from a female donor with papillary thyroid cancer or a benign thyroid nodule (not recorded which). Some clones in this sample may be carry-over from other donors' samples. V usage is TRBV20-1 and J usage is TRBJ2-1, with 10 bases fitting TRBD2. Sequencing was done on a sample of blood. The DNA of the CDR3 is TGCAGTGCTAGAGATGGGACTAGCGCAAACAATGAGCAGTTCTTC. Amino acids: CSARDGTSANNEQFF.